Presented here are 20 T cell receptor beta chains from one specimen sequenced in a study of neoadjuvant anti-PD-1 for oral cavity cancer. The time point was: after neoadjuvant nivolumab, at surgical resection. Sequencing used immunoSEQ multiplex PCR; TCRdb keeps in-frame clones, though not all of them. The sample holds some 29,000 clones, roughly 85% seen once. The input for sequencing was PBMCs, taken after nivolumab (anti-PD-1) treatment. These receptors were taken from a person aged 35-79 years with oral cavity squamous cell carcinoma.

This chain joins TRBV5-1 and TRBJ1-2, with 8 nucleotides matching TRBD1. Germline V gives CDR1 SGHRS, CDR2 YFSETQ. V lost 4 bases and J lost 4; bases outside the gene matches: 3. The CDR3 consists of 13 residues. DNA for the CDR3: TGCGCCAGCAGCGACGGACAGGGCTATGGCTACACCTTC. It yields the protein CASSDGQGYGYTF.

In DNA, the CDR3 is TGTGCCAGCAGTGAATCCAGCGGGGGAAGGGAGACCCAGTACTTC. The encoded protein is CASSESSGGRETQYF. V usage is TRBV25-1 and J usage is TRBJ2-5, with TRBD2 matching over 8 bases. The CDR3 covers 15 residues. CDR1 is MGHDK and CDR2 is SYGVNS in the germline V gene. The trim removed 1 base at V and 5 bases at J, leaving 6 bases unmatched.

This chain uses TRBV28 with TRBJ1-4; the match to TRBD1 covers 7 bases. In germline, CDR1 is MDHEN, CDR2 SYDVKM. The CDR3 sequence is 15 residues long. V shed 5 bases, J shed 8 bases, and the junction held 11 bases outside the gene matches. The CDR3 coding sequence is TGTGCCAGCAGTCCGCATACAGGGGCGGGGGAAAAACTGTTTTTT. Translating it yields CASSPHTGAGEKLFF.

V and J are TRBV19 and TRBJ1-1, with D unclear. V was clipped by 6 bases and J by 4 bases, with 21 bases between them. Per the germline V gene, CDR1 is LNHDA and CDR2 is SQIVND (reference sequence). This CDR3 has 16 residues. CDR3 sequence: CASSTGLLGWGTEAFF. CDR3 DNA sequence: TGTGCCAGTAGCACCGGGCTCCTGGGTTGGGGCACTGAAGCTTTCTTT.

The chain carries TRBV4-2 and TRBJ1-2; D is unclear. With 0 bases removed from V and 2 bases from J, the gap between germline ends came to 10 bases. This CDR3 spans 15 amino acids. CDR1 is LGHNA and CDR2 is YNFKEQ in the germline V gene. CDR3 region: CASSQETVPNYGYTF. The CDR3 DNA follows: TGTGCCAGCAGCCAAGAAACAGTTCCGAACTATGGCTACACCTTC.

V usage is TRBV7-6 and J usage is TRBJ2-2; 7 nucleotides agree with TRBD2. The CDR3 spans 16 residues. V trimming: 0 bases; J trimming: 2 bases; junction bases outside the gene matches: 3. Germline V gene data show CDR1 as SGHVS and CDR2 as FNYEAQ. CDR3 region: CASSLAASGNTGELFF. For the CDR3, the DNA is TGTGCCAGCAGCTTAGCGGCTAGCGGTAACACCGGGGAGCTGTTTTTT.

The chain's CDR3 is CASSPVVTGELFF. CDR3 sequence (DNA): TGCGCCAGCAGTCCTGTAGTCACCGGGGAGCTGTTTTTT. The V and J genes are TRBV5-1 and TRBJ2-2; D is uncertain. Trimming left V 5 bases short and J 4 bases short, with 9 bases between. The CDR3 spans 13 residues. Looked up from germline, CDR1 is SGHRS and CDR2 is YFSETQ. The entire variable domain, with the rest obtained from reference TRBV5-1 and TRBJ2-2, is as follows: KAGVTQTPRYLIKTRGQQVTLSCSPISGHRSVSWYQQTPGQGLQFLFEYFSETQRNKGNFPGRFSGRQFSNSRSEMNVSTLELGDSALYLCASSPVVTGELFFGEGSRLTVL.

The chain carries TRBV15 and TRBJ1-1; 7 positions agree with TRBD1. The CDR3 consists of 15 residues. Trimming took 3 bases from V and 5 from J; bases not matched to a gene: 9. Germline-derived CDR1 and CDR2 are LNHNV and YYDKDF (reference sequence). The CDR3 reads CATSREQGIITEAFF. The CDR3 DNA reads TGTGCCACCAGCAGGGAACAGGGGATCATTACTGAAGCTTTCTTT.

CDR3 bases: TGTGCCAGCAGCTTTCGGCTCCACGAGCAGTACTTC. Amino acid sequence: CASSFRLHEQYF. The V gene is TRBV7-2, the J gene TRBJ2-7; no clear D gene. This CDR3 contains 12 residues. In germline, CDR1 is SGHTA, CDR2 FQGNSA. Trimming cost V 3 bases and J 5 bases, with 8 bases left between them.

This rearrangement joins TRBV30 to TRBJ2-1; 8 positions agree with TRBD1. Germline V lookup: CDR1 GTSNPN, CDR2 SVGIG (reference sequence). V lost 3 bases, J lost 7 bases, and 14 bases stayed unmatched. The CDR3 spans 16 residues. In nucleotides, the CDR3 is TGTGCCTGGAGCGTCAAGGGGCACAGGGGGAGAAATGAGCAGTTCTTC. It translates to CAWSVKGHRGRNEQFF.

V is TRBV21-1 and J is TRBJ2-7. TRBV21-1 is annotated as a pseudogene. This CDR3 has 14 amino acids. CDR3 DNA sequence: TGTGCCAGCAGCAAAGTCCCGATGAATTGGGAGCAGTACTTC. Protein product: CASSKVPMNWEQYF.

The chain is built from TRBV13 and TRBJ2-6; D possibly matches TRBD1 or TRBD2 (6 bases each). This CDR3 region has 21 residues. Germline CDR1 is PRHDT and CDR2 is FYEKMQ (reference sequence). V dropped 0 bases and J dropped 4 bases, with 25 bases sitting between them. The CDR3 DNA reads TGTGCCAGCAGCTTAGGCCCCCCCGACAGGAGGAGGGCTCTGGGGGCCAACGTCCTGACTTTC. Its translation is CASSLGPPDRRRALGANVLTF.

The chain is built from TRBV6-1 and TRBJ2-6; TRBD1 matches 8 bases. The junction had 14 bases not matched to a gene; V was cut back by 3 bases and J by 4 bases. This CDR3 comprises 19 residues. CDR1 and CDR2 (germline): MNHNS, SASEGT. The chain's CDR3 is CASSEVYRTGYPGANVLTF. Here the CDR3 DNA reads TGTGCCAGCAGTGAGGTCTATAGGACAGGGTACCCCGGGGCCAACGTCCTGACTTTC.

This chain uses TRBV30 with TRBJ2-1; 7 bases agree with TRBD2. The CDR3 length is 14 residues. Germline CDR1 reads GTSNPN; CDR2 reads SVGIG (reference sequence). With 2 bases clipped from V and 5 bases from J, the junction kept 6 bases outside the gene matches. The CDR3 region has the DNA TGTGCCTGGAGTTTGGCGGGGGAGAACAATGAGCAGTTCTTC. Translation gives CAWSLAGENNEQFF.

The chain couples TRBV7-9 to TRBJ2-7; maybe TRBD2 (6 bases). The germline CDR1 and CDR2 sequences are SEHNR and FQNEAQ (reference sequence). This CDR3 is built from 14 residues. Trimming pared 4 bases from V and 1 base from J, leaving 11 bases between. The CDR3 DNA follows: TGTGCCAGCAGCTCTACCGGGACTTCCTACGAGCAGTACTTC. It specifies CASSSTGTSYEQYF.

This chain links TRBV4-3 with TRBJ1-1, with D unclear. Trimming left V 4 bases short and J 1 base short, with 13 bases between. Per germline, CDR1 LGHNA and CDR2 YSLEER. The CDR3 length is 15 residues. The DNA for the CDR3 is TGCGCCAGCAGCCCGTCAATCTCGAGGAACACTGAAGCTTTCTTT. It encodes CASSPSISRNTEAFF.

V and J are TRBV6-4 and TRBJ1-1; tentative D call: TRBD1 (6 bases). Germline V gene sequence: CDR1 MRHNA, CDR2 SNTAGT. This CDR3 is 14 amino acids long. The V end was cut by 2 bases, the J end by 4 bases, with 11 bases between. CDR3 protein: CASSDTDRPTEAFF. CDR3 sequence (DNA): TGTGCCAGCAGTGACACCGACAGGCCCACTGAAGCTTTCTTT.

This clone was counted only a few times. J is TRBJ1-1 and V is TRBV6-5; unclear D gene. This CDR3 has 11 residues. Trimming took off 8 bases at V and 1 base at J, with 5 bases between the two ends. Germline V gene sequence: CDR1 MNHEY, CDR2 SVGAGI. The CDR3 protein is CASGPNTEAFF. The CDR3 DNA reads TGTGCCAGCGGTCCGAACACTGAAGCTTTCTTT.

This clone was seen once. The chain has TRBV9 and TRBJ1-1, with 10 bases matching TRBD1. V shed 3 bases, J shed 0 bases, and the junction held 5 bases outside the gene matches. Germline V gene sequence: CDR1 SGDLS, CDR2 YYNGEE. This CDR3 is built from 16 residues. This CDR3 is CASSGGTGEMNTEAFF. The CDR3 DNA reads as TGTGCCAGCAGCGGAGGGACAGGGGAAATGAACACTGAAGCTTTCTTT. Full variable domain (missing parts from reference TRBV9 and TRBJ1-1): DSGVTQTPKHLITATGQRVTLRCSPRSGDLSVYWYQQSLDQGLQFLIQYYNGEERAKGNILERFSAQQFPDLHSELNLSSLELGDSALYFCASSGGTGEMNTEAFFGQGTRLTVV.

The chain recombines TRBV4-3 with TRBJ1-2, with D maybe TRBD1 (5 bases). Trimming left V 1 base short and J 7 bases short, with 7 bases between. The germline CDR1 and CDR2 sequences are LGHNA and YSLEER. This CDR3 contains 12 residues. The CDR3: CASSQGRGGYTF. CDR3 coding DNA: TGCGCCAGCAGCCAAGGGAGGGGTGGCTACACCTTC.